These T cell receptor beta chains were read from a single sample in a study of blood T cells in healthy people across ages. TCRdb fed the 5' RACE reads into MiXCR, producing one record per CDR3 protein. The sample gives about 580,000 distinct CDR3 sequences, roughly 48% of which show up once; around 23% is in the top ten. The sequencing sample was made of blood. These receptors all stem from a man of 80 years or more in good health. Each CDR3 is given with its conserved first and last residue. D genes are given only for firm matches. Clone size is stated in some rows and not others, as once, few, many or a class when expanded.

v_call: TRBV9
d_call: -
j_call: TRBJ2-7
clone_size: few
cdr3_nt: TGTGCCAGCAGCGTAGAGGTGGGATACTCCTACGAGCAGTACTTC
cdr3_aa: CASSVEVGYSYEQYF

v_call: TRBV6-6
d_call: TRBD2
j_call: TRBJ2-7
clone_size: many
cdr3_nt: TGTGCCAGCAGTTACTCGGGCGGGGGACCCTACGAGCAGTACTTC
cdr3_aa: CASSYSGGGPYEQYF

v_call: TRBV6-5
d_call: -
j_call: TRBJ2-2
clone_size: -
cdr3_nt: TGTGCCAGCAGTTACTCCCCCACAGGGCCGAACACCGGGGAGCTGTTTTTT
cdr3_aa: CASSYSPTGPNTGELFF

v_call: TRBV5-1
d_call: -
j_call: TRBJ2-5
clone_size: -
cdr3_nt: TGCGCCAGCTCCGAGACCGGGACCCAGTACTTC
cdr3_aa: CASSETGTQYF

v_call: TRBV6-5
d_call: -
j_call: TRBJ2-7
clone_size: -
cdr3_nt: TGTACCAGCAGGAACCGGGCGGGATTCGTCGAGCAGTACTTC
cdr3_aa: CTSRNRAGFVEQYF

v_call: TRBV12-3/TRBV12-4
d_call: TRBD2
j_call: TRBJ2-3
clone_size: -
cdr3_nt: TGTGCCAGCAGCCCCGGGACTAGAGCGAGCGCAGATACGCAGTATTTT
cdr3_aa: CASSPGTRASADTQYF

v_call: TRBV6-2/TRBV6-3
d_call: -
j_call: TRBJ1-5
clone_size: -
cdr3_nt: TGTGCCAGCAGTAAACAGGGTGGGGGAGGTCAGCCCCAGCATTTT
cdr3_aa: CASSKQGGGGQPQHF

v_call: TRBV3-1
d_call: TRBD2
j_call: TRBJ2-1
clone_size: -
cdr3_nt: TGTGCCAGCAGCCAAAAGGGGCTGGGACTAGGGGTTAATGAGCAGTTCTTC
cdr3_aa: CASSQKGLGLGVNEQFF

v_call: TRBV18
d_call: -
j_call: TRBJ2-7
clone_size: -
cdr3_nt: TGTGCCAGCTCACTAATTCACGTGGAGACCTACGAGCAGTACTTC
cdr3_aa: CASSLIHVETYEQYF

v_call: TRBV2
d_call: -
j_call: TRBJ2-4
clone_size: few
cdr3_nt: TGTGCCAGCGCAGCTGCTCCAGGGTCAATGGCCAAAAACATTCAGTACTTC
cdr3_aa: CASAAAPGSMAKNIQYF

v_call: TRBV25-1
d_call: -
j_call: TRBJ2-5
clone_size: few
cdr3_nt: TGTGCCAGCAGTGAATCCCCCGTTGAGACCCAGTACTTC
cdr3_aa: CASSESPVETQYF

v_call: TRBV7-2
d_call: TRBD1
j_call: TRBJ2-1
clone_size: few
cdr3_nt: TGTGCCAGCAGCTCCTCCGGGACAGGCGCCTACAATGAGCAGTTCTTC
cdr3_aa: CASSSSGTGAYNEQFF